This T cell receptor (beta chain) was recovered during a study of T cells in women clearing cervical HPV infection. Assay: immunoSEQ multiplex PCR; the TCRdb copy retains only in-frame clones and omits some. The specimen's table records around 19,000 clones. Material for sequencing was blood buffy coat. This receptor was obtained from a woman aged 18 to 75 with a cervical HPV16 infection that either progressed to CIN3+ or cleared (not recorded which).

CDR3 amino acids: CASSLRTGEQETQYF. The sequenced part of the CDR3 DNA is TGTGCCAGCAGCTTACGAACAGGGGAACAAGAGACC. The chain links TRBV7-7 to TRBJ2-5, with TRBD1 matching over 7 bases. The read comes to an end 3 residues before the CDR3 does, leaving the germline J gene to fill in the end. This CDR3 contains 15 residues. V lost 2 bases to trimming and J lost 2 bases; unmatched junction nucleotides: 5. From germline, CDR1 is SSHAT and CDR2 FNYEAQ (reference sequence).